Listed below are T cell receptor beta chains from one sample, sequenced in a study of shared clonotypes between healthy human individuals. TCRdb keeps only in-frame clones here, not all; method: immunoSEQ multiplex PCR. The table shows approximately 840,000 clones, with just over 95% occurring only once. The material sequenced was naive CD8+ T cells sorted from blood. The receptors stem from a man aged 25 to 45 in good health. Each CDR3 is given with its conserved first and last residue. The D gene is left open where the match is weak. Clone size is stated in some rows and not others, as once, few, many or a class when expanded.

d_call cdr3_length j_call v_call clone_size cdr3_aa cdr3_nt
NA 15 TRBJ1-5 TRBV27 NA CASSPDFYSNQPQHF TGTGCCAGCAGTCCGGACTTTTATAGCAATCAGCCCCAGCATTTT
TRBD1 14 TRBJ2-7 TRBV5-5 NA CASSLPGGAYEQYF TGTGCCAGCAGCTTGCCAGGGGGCGCGTACGAGCAGTACTTC
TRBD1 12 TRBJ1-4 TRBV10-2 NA CASSIDRGKLFF TGCGCCAGCAGCATTGACAGGGGAAAACTGTTTTTT
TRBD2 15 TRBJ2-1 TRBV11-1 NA CASSYSGSSYNEQFF TGTGCCAGCAGCTACAGCGGGAGCTCCTACAATGAGCAGTTCTTC
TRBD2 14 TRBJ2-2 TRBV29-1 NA CSVALAVTTGELFF TGCAGCGTTGCACTAGCGGTCACCACCGGGGAGCTGTTTTTT
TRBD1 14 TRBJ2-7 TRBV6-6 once CAISGTGTSYEQYF TGTGCCATCTCCGGGACAGGAACATCCTACGAGCAGTACTTC
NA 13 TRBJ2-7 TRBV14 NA CATALGSSYEQYF TGTGCCACAGCGTTAGGAAGCTCCTACGAGCAGTACTTC
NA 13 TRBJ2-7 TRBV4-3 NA CASSQGVSYEQYF TGCGCCAGCAGCCAAGGAGTGTCCTACGAGCAGTACTTC
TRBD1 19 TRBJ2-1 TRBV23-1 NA CASSQYSAGTGPSPNEQFF TGCGCCAGCAGTCAATACTCCGCCGGGACAGGGCCGAGTCCCAATGAGCAGTTCTTC
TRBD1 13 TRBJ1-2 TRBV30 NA CAWDPQGAHGYTF TGTGCCTGGGATCCCCAGGGGGCGCACGGCTACACCTTC
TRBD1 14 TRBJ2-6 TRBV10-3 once CANGTGSGANVLTF TGTGCCAACGGGACAGGGTCCGGGGCCAACGTCCTGACTTTC
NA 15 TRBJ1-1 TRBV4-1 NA CASSQDIAPYTEAFF TGCGCCAGCAGCCAAGACATTGCTCCCTACACTGAAGCTTTCTTT
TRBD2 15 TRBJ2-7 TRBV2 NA CASRSTPGLASEQYF TGTGCCAGCAGATCCACCCCGGGACTAGCAAGCGAGCAGTACTTC
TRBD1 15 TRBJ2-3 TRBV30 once CAWSETGGRTDTQYF TGTGCCTGGAGCGAAACAGGGGGCCGCACAGATACGCAGTATTTT
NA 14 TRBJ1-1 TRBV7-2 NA CASSQPGEGFEAFF TGTGCCAGCAGCCAACCGGGGGAGGGGTTCGAAGCTTTCTTT
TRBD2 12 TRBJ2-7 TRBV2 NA CASSGRAYEQYF TGTGCCAGTAGCGGGAGAGCCTACGAGCAGTACTTC
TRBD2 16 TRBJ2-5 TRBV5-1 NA CASSLTSGRALETQYF TGCGCCAGCAGCTTGACTAGCGGGAGGGCCTTGGAGACCCAGTACTTC
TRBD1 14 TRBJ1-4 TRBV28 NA CASSSDRPNEKLFF TGTGCCAGCAGTTCGGACAGGCCTAATGAAAAACTGTTTTTT
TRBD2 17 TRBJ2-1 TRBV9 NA CASSPNPGLAGGNEQFF TGTGCCAGCAGCCCCAACCCGGGACTAGCGGGGGGGAATGAGCAGTTCTTC
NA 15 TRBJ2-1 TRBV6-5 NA CASSFSGSSYNEQFF TGTGCCAGCAGTTTTTCAGGAAGCTCCTACAATGAGCAGTTCTTC
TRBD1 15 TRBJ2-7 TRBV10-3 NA CAISDPRQGTYEQYF TGTGCCATCAGTGATCCTCGACAGGGCACCTACGAGCAGTACTTC
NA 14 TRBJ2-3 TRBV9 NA CASSGLADTDTQYF TGTGCCAGCAGCGGCCTAGCAGACACAGATACGCAGTATTTT
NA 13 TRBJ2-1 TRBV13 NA CASSSQQRNEQFF TGTGCCAGCAGCTCCCAGCAAAGGAATGAGCAGTTCTTC
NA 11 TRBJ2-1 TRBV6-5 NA CASTLSNEQFF TGTGCCAGCACCCTCTCCAATGAGCAGTTCTTC
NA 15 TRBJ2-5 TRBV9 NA CASSSPVGYQETQYF TGTGCCAGCAGCTCCCCGGTGGGTTACCAAGAGACCCAGTACTTC
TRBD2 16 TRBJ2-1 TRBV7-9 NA CASSSSLAGGPDEQFF TGTGCCAGCAGCTCGTCACTAGCGGGAGGGCCCGATGAGCAGTTCTTC
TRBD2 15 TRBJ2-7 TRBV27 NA CASSPRLAGKDEQYF TGTGCCAGCAGTCCAAGACTAGCGGGAAAGGACGAGCAGTACTTC
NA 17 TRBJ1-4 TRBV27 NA CASSFLSPSIGDEKLFF TGTGCCAGCAGTTTTTTGTCCCCCTCTATAGGTGATGAAAAACTGTTTTTT
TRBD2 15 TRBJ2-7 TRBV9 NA CASSGTSAPEYEQYF TGTGCCAGCAGCGGAACTAGCGCCCCTGAGTACGAGCAGTACTTC
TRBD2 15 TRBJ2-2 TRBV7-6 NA CASSLIAGDTGELFF TGTGCCAGCAGCTTAATAGCGGGAGATACCGGGGAGCTGTTTTTT
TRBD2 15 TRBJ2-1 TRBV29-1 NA CSVDFSGRVYNEQFF TGCAGCGTTGATTTTAGCGGGAGGGTTTACAATGAGCAGTTCTTC
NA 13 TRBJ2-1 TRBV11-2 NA CASSLLSGNEQFF TGTGCCAGCAGCTTATTGTCGGGCAATGAGCAGTTCTTC
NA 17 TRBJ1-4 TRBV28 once CASSEIDLDGSFEKLFF TGTGCCAGCAGTGAGATTGATCTGGACGGGTCGTTCGAAAAACTGTTTTTT
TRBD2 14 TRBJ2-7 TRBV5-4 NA CASSRTSGSYEQYF TGTGCCAGCAGCAGGACTAGCGGCTCCTACGAGCAGTACTTC